The TCR beta chain under discussion was sequenced for a study of cytomegalovirus exposure and HLA in healthy donors. This PCR relied on a set of 60 Vbeta primers and 13 Jbeta primers. The data were produced by immunoSEQ multiplex PCR, yet TCRdb's version contains in-frame clones alone and is incomplete. Of about 260,000 clones in the sample, just under 85% were seen once. The germline gives CDR1 LGHNA, CDR2 YSLEER. The CDR3 extends over 16 amino acids. V was cut by 0 bases and J by 6 bases, with 15 bases left in between. Sequenced material: PBMCs. The chain links TRBV4-3 to TRBJ2-1, with D possibly TRBD2 on 6 matching bases. This TCR was sampled from a woman aged 40 to 50 in good health and CMV-seropositive. The CDR3 DNA follows: TGCGCCAGCAGCCAAGATATGGGGGGATCGGTCAATGAGCAGTTCTTC. Amino acids: CASSQDMGGSVNEQFF.